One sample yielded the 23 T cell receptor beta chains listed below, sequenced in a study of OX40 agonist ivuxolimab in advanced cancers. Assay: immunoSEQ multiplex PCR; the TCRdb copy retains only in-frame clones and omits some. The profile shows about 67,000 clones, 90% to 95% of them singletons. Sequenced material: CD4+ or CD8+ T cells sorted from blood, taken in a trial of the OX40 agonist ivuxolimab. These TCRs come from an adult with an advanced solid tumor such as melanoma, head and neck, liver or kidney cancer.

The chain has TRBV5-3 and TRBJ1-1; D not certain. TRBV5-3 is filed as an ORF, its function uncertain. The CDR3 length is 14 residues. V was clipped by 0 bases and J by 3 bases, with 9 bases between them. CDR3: CARSLARRDTEAFF. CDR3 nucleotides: TGTGCCAGAAGCTTGGCTCGGAGGGACACTGAAGCTTTCTTT.

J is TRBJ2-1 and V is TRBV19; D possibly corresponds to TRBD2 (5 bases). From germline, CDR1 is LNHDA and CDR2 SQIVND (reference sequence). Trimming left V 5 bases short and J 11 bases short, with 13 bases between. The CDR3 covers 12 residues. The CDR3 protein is CASSEGTMKQFF. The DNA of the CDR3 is TGTGCCAGTAGTGAGGGTACAATGAAGCAGTTCTTC. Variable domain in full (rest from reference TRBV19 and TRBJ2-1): DGGITQSPKYLFRKEGQNVTLSCEQNLNHDAMYWYRQDPGQGLRLIYYSQIVNDFQKGDIAEGYSVSREKKESFPLTVTSAQKNPTAFYLCASSEGTMKQFFGPGTRLTVL.

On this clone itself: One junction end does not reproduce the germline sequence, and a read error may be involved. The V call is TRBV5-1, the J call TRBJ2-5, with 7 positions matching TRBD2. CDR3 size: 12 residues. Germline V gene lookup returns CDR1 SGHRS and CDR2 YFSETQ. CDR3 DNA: TGCGCCACCAGCAGGGAGGGAGAGACCCAGTACTTC. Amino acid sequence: CATSREGETQYF.

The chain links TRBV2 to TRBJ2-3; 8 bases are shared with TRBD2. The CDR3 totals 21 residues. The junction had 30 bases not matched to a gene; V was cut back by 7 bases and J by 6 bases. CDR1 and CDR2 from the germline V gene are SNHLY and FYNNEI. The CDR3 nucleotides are TGTGCCAGCATGCGGTCCTCCAAAATTGGGGGTGGCGGGAGGATCCGGGATACGCAGTATTTT. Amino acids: CASMRSSKIGGGGRIRDTQYF.

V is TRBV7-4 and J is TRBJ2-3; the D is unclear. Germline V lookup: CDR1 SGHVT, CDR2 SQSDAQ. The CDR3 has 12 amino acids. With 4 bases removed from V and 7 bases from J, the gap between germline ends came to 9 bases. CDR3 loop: CASSCPPNTQYF. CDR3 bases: TGTGCCAGCAGCTGCCCTCCAAATACGCAGTATTTT. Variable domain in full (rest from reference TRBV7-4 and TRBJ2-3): GAGVSQSPRYKVAKRGRDVALRCDSISGHVTLYWYRQTLGQGSEVLTYSQSDAQRDKSGRPSGRFSAERPERSVSTLKIQRTEQGDSAVYLCASSCPPNTQYFGPGTRLTVL.

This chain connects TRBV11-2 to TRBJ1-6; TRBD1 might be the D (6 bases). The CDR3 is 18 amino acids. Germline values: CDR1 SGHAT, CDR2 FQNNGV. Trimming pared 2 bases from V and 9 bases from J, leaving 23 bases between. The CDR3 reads CASSLIPIRRDNGSPLHF. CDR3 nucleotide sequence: TGTGCCAGCAGCTTAATCCCCATCCGTCGGGACAACGGTTCACCCCTCCACTTT.

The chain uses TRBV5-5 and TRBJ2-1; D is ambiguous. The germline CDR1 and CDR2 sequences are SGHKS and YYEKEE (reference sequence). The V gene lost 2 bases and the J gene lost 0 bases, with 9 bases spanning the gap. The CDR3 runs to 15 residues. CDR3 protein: CASSLRFDSYNEQFF. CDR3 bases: TGTGCCAGCAGCTTAAGATTCGACTCCTACAATGAGCAGTTCTTC.

The CDR3 loop is CASSTTRDQPQHF. The CDR3 coding sequence is TGTGCCAGTAGTACGACCAGAGATCAGCCCCAGCATTTT. The genes are TRBV19 and TRBJ1-5; no firm D call. Germline lookup yields CDR1 LNHDA and CDR2 SQIVND (reference sequence). V lost 4 bases and J lost 5, with 9 bases in between. The CDR3 covers 13 residues. Complete variable domain (other parts from reference TRBV19 and TRBJ1-5): DGGITQSPKYLFRKEGQNVTLSCEQNLNHDAMYWYRQDPGQGLRLIYYSQIVNDFQKGDIAEGYSVSREKKESFPLTVTSAQKNPTAFYLCASSTTRDQPQHFGDGTRLSIL.

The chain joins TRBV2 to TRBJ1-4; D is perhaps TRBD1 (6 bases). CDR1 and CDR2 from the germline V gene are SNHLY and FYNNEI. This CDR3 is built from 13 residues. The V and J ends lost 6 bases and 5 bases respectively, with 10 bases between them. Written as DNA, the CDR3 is TGTGCCAGCAGACGGGACATCAATGAAAAACTGTTTTTT. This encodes CASRRDINEKLFF.

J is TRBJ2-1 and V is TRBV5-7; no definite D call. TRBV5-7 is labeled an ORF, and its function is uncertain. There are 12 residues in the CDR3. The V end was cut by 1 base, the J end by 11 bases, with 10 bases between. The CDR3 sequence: CASSLNAGKQFF. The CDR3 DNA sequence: TGTGCCAGCAGCTTGAATGCTGGGAAGCAGTTCTTC.

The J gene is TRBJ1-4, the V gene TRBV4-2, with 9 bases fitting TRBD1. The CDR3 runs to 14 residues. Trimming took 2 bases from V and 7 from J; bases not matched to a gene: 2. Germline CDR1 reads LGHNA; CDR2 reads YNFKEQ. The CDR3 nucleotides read TGTGCCAGCAGCCAAACGGACAGGGGTGAAAAACTGTTTTTT. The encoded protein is CASSQTDRGEKLFF.

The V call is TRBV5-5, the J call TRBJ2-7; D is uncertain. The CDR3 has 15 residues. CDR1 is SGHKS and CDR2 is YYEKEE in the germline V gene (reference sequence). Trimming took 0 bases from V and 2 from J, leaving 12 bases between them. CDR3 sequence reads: CASSLAGRVPYEQYF. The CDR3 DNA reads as TGTGCCAGCAGCTTGGCCGGAAGGGTCCCCTACGAGCAGTACTTC.

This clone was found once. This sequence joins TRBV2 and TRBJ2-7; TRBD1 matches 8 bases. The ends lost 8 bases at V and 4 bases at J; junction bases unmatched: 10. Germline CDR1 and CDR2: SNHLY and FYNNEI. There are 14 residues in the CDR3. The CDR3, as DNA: TGTGCCAGCTTTCGCCAGGGGGCTCGGTACGAGCAGTACTTC. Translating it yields CASFRQGARYEQYF.

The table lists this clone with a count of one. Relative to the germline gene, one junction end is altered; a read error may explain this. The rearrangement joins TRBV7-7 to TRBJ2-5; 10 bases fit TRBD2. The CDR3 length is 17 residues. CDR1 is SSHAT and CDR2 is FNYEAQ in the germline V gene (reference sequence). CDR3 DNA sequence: TGTGCTAGCAGCTCGGGCAAACTAGCGGGGCCCCAAGAGACCCAGTACTTC. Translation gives CASSSGKLAGPQETQYF. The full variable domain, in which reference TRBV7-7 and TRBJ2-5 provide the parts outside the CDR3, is GAGVSQSPRYKVTKRGQDVTLRCDPISSHATLYWYQQALGQGPEFLTYFNYEAQPDKSGLPSDRFSAERPEGSISTLTIQRTEQRDSAMYRCASSSGKLAGPQETQYFGPGTRLLVL.

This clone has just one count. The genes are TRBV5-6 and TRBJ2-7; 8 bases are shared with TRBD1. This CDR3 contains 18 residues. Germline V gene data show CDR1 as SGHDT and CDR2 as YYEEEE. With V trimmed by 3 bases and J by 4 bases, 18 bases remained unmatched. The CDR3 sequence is CASSSTSPYRGTGYEQYF. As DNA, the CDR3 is TGTGCCAGCAGCTCGACCTCCCCGTACAGGGGGACGGGTTACGAGCAGTACTTC.

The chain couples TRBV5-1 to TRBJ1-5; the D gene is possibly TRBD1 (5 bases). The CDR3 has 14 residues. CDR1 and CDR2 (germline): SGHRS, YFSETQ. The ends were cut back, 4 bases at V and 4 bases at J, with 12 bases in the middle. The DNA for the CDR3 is TGCGCCAGCAGCCCCGGGGGGTCAAATCAGCCCCAGCATTTT. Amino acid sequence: CASSPGGSNQPQHF.

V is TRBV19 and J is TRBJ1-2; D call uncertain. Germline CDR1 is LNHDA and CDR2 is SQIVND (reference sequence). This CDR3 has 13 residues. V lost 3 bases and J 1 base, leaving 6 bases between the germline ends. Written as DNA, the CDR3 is TGTGCCAGTAGTATGAAGATTAACTATGGCTACACCTTC. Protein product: CASSMKINYGYTF.

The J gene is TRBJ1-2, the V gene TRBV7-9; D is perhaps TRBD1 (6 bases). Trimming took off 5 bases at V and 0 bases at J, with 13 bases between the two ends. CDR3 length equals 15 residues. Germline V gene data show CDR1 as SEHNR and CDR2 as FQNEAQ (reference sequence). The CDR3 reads CASSAMGHPNYGYTF. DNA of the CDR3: TGTGCCAGCAGCGCCATGGGACACCCTAACTATGGCTACACCTTC.

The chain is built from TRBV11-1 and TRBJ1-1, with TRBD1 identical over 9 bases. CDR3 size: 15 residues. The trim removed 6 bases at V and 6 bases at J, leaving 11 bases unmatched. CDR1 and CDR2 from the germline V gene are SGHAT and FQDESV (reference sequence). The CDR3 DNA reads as TGTGCCAGCAGTTCCGGGACAGGGATGTTCGCTGAAGCTTTCTTT. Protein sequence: CASSSGTGMFAEAFF. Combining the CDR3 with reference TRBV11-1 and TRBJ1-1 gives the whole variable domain EAEVAQSPRYKITEKSQAVAFWCDPISGHATLYWYRQILGQGPELLVQFQDESVVDDSQLPKDRFSAERLKGVDSTLKIQPAELGDSAMYLCASSSGTGMFAEAFFGQGTRLTVV.

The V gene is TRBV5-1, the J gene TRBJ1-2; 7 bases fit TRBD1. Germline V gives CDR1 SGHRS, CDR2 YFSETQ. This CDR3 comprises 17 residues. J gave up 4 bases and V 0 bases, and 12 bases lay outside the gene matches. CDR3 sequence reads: CASSLAAGQPTGYGYTF. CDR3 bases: TGCGCCAGCAGCTTGGCCGCGGGACAGCCTACGGGCTATGGCTACACCTTC.

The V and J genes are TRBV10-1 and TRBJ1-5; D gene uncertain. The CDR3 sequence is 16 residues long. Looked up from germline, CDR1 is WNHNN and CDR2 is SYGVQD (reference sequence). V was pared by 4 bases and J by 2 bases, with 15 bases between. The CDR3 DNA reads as TGCGCCAGCAGTGGAGGAGGGTTTAGTGGCAATCAGCCCCAGCATTTT. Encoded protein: CASSGGGFSGNQPQHF.

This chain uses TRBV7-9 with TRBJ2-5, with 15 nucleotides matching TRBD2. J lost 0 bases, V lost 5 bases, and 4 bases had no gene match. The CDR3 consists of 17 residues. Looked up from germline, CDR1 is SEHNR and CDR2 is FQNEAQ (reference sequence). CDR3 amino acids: CASSPGTSGGNQETQYF. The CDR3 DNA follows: TGTGCCAGCAGCCCAGGGACTAGCGGGGGGAACCAAGAGACCCAGTACTTC.

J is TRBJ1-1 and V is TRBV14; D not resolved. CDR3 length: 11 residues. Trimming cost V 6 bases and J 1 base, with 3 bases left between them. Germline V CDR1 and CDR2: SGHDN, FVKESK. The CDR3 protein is CASRGNTEAFF. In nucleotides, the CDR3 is TGTGCCAGCAGGGGGAACACTGAAGCTTTCTTT.